This T cell receptor (beta chain) was sequenced during a study of T-cell memory formation after mild COVID-19. The CDR3 runs to 15 residues. Germline values: CDR1 SEHNR, CDR2 FQNEAQ (reference sequence). Trimming stripped 5 bases from V and 4 bases from J, with 17 bases between. This clonotype was counted only a few times. Via MiXCR, TCRdb re-called the 5' RACE reads, giving one row per CDR3 protein. The sample lists around 320,000 distinct CDR3 sequences, roughly an eighth seen once, with approximately 22% in the top ten. The sequencing input was PBMCs or a T cell subset sorted from them (not recorded which). This TCR came from a man aged 18-30 years who had mild COVID-19 (a few samples of this study predate the infection). Cell type and time point are not known. The V call is TRBV7-9, the J call TRBJ1-2; a possible D gene is TRBD1 (5 bases). CDR3 in amino acids: CASSPFGHSVYGYTF. The CDR3 DNA follows: TGTGCCAGCAGCCCGTTCGGACATTCAGTCTATGGCTACACCTTC. Complete variable domain (other parts from reference TRBV7-9 and TRBJ1-2): DTGVSQNPRHKITKRGQNVTFRCDPISEHNRLYWYRQTLGQGPEFLTYFQNEAQLEKSRLLSDRFSAERPKGSFSTLEIQRTEQGDSAMYLCASSPFGHSVYGYTFGSGTRLTVV.